The 11 T cell receptor beta chains presented below share a single source sample, sequenced in a study of blood T cell repertoires in COVID-19. Assay used: immunoSEQ multiplex PCR; TCRdb lists only in-frame clones, some missing. The sample has about 390,000 clones; 87% are singletons. The sample comprised peripheral blood. The origin of the receptors is a woman in her fifties or sixties with COVID-19, enrolled during active disease.

This chain joins TRBV6-5 and TRBJ1-2; 7 bases line up with TRBD1. This CDR3 comprises 15 residues. CDR1 and CDR2 from the germline V gene are MNHEY and SVGAGI. The junction had 15 bases not matched to a gene; V was cut back by 7 bases and J by 7 bases. In DNA, the CDR3 is TGTGCCAGCACCGGGGGGGACAGCCTCCGTATTGGCTACACCTTC. Residues: CASTGGDSLRIGYTF.

This rearrangement joins TRBV30 to TRBJ2-3; D gene unclear. Germline assignment: CDR1 GTSNPN and CDR2 SVGIG (reference sequence). Trimming removed 2 bases at V and 1 base at J, with 4 bases between. The CDR3 consists of 12 residues. The CDR3 is CAWSTGTDTQYF. The CDR3 region has the DNA TGTGCCTGGAGTACAGGCACAGATACGCAGTATTTT.

The chain carries TRBV7-6 and TRBJ1-5, with D maybe TRBD1 (6 bases). CDR1 is SGHVS, CDR2 FNYEAQ, per germline. Trimming left V 3 bases short and J 4 bases short, with 16 bases between. The CDR3 covers 16 residues. The CDR3 nucleotides read TGTGCCAGCAGCTTTAGCGCAGGGGCTTGGAATCAGCCCCAGCATTTT. It encodes CASSFSAGAWNQPQHF. Full variable domain (remainder filled in from reference TRBV7-6 and TRBJ1-5): GAGVSQSPRYKVTKRGQDVALRCDPISGHVSLYWYRQALGQGPEFLTYFNYEAQQDKSGLPNDRFSAERPEGSISTLTIQRTEQRDSAMYRCASSFSAGAWNQPQHFGDGTRLSIL.

The V and J genes are TRBV19 and TRBJ2-5; TRBD1 aligns across 7 bases. The CDR3 runs to 13 residues. Germline values: CDR1 LNHDA, CDR2 SQIVND (reference sequence). V gave up 3 bases and J gave up 6 bases; unmatched junction bases: 4. The CDR3 spells CASSIDRDKTQYF. The DNA for the CDR3 is TGTGCCAGTAGTATCGACAGGGATAAGACCCAGTACTTC. The variable domain in full, completed from reference TRBV19 and TRBJ2-5, reads DGGITQSPKYLFRKEGQNVTLSCEQNLNHDAMYWYRQDPGQGLRLIYYSQIVNDFQKGDIAEGYSVSREKKESFPLTVTSAQKNPTAFYLCASSIDRDKTQYFGPGTRLLVL.

V usage is TRBV7-9 and J usage is TRBJ1-1, with TRBD1 matching 8 bases. The CDR3 loop spans 16 amino acids. After removal of 5 bases from V and 5 bases from J, the junction contained 13 bases not matched to a gene. Germline CDR1 is SEHNR and CDR2 is FQNEAQ (reference sequence). In nucleotides, the CDR3 is TGTGCCAGCAGCCAGGGGGCAGGGGGCTCGAGGACTGAAGCTTTCTTT. As protein: CASSQGAGGSRTEAFF.

This chain's CDR3 is CASSYGTGIGGYTF. In nucleotides, the CDR3 is TGTGCCAGCAGTTACGGGACAGGGATCGGCGGCTACACCTTC. The chain uses TRBV6-5 and TRBJ1-2; 9 bases map to TRBD1. This CDR3 spans 14 amino acids. CDR1 is MNHEY, CDR2 SVGAGI, per germline. V was clipped by 2 bases and J by 8 bases; unmatched bases: 6.

The gene calls are TRBV7-9 and TRBJ1-6, with 7 bases that match TRBD1. The CDR3 covers 14 residues. The V gene end was trimmed by 1 base and the J gene end by 7 bases; junction bases not matched to a gene: 1. Germline V gene data show CDR1 as SEHNR and CDR2 as FQNEAQ (reference sequence). This CDR3 reads CASSLEGANSPLHF. For the CDR3, the DNA is TGTGCCAGCAGCTTAGAGGGGGCGAATTCACCCCTCCACTTT.

The J gene is TRBJ1-5, the V gene TRBV27; 7 bases fit TRBD1. V was clipped by 6 bases and J by 2 bases; unmatched bases: 4. The V gene's germline CDR1 is MNHEY and CDR2 SMNVEV (reference sequence). The CDR3 contains 14 residues. The CDR3 region is CASSGTVGNQPQHF. The CDR3 DNA sequence: TGTGCCAGCAGCGGGACAGTGGGCAATCAGCCCCAGCATTTT.

This clone was seen only once. The rearrangement uses TRBV10-3 and TRBJ2-5; no clear D gene. CDR1 is ENHRY and CDR2 is SYGVKD in the germline V gene. The CDR3 length is 11 residues. V was clipped by 10 bases and J by 5 bases, with 11 bases between them. This CDR3 reads CATRGTETQYF. The CDR3 nucleotides are TGTGCCACGCGCGGTACGGAGACCCAGTACTTC.

This clone was observed a single time. The chain couples TRBV7-8 to TRBJ1-2; D ambiguous. Germline assignment: CDR1 SGHVS and CDR2 FQNEAQ. This CDR3 spans 12 amino acids. V lost 5 bases and J 6 bases, leaving 10 bases between the germline ends. The CDR3 loop reads CASSPGVDGYTF. The CDR3 DNA reads TGTGCCAGCAGCCCCGGGGTGGATGGCTACACCTTC.

The rearrangement uses TRBV6-5 and TRBJ2-7; 8 positions match TRBD1. J was trimmed by 4 bases and V by 8 bases; bases with no gene match: 13. CDR3 length: 15 residues. Germline V gene data show CDR1 as MNHEY and CDR2 as SVGAGI. The CDR3 sequence: CASGTSGQGRYEQYF. CDR3 nucleotide sequence: TGTGCCAGCGGGACATCAGGACAGGGTCGGTACGAGCAGTACTTC.